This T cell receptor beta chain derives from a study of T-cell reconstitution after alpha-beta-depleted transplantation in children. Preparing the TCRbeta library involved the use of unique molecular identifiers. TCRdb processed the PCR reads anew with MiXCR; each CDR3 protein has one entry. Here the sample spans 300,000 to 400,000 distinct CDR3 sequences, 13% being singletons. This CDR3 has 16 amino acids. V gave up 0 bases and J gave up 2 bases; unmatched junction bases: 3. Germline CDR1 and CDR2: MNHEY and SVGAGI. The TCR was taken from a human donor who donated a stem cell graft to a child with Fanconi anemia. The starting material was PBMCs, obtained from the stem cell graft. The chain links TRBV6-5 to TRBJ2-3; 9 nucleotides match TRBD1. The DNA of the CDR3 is TGTGCCAGCAGTTACTCTGGACAGGGGTACACAGATACGCAGTATTTT. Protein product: CASSYSGQGYTDTQYF.